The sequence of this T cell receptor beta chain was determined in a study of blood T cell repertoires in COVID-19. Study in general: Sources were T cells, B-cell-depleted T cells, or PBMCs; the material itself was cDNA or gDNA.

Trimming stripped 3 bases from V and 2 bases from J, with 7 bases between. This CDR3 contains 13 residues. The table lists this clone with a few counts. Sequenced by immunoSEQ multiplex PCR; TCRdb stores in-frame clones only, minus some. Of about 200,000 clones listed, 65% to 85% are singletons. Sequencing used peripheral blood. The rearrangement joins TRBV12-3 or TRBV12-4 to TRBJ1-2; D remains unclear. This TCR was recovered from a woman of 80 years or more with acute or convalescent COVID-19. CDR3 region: CASSLGPNYGYTF. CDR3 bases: TGTGCCAGCAGTTTGGGCCCCAACTATGGCTACACCTTC.